This passage covers 32 T cell receptor beta chains from one sample sequenced in a study of early stage breast cancer tumors. Sequenced by immunoSEQ multiplex PCR; TCRdb stores in-frame clones only, minus some. The sample lists more than 55,000 clones; about three quarters were seen once. The specimen was blood. These receptor sequences come from a person aged 25-39 years with breast cancer.

V and J are TRBV30 and TRBJ1-2, with D maybe TRBD1 (6 bases). The CDR3 spans 15 residues. V was cut by 2 bases and J by 4 bases, with 17 bases left in between. The germline V gene encodes CDR1 GTSNPN and CDR2 SVGIG (reference sequence). The CDR3 protein is CAWSTYREMSYGYTF. DNA for the CDR3: TGTGCCTGGAGTACCTACAGGGAAATGAGCTATGGCTACACCTTC.

The chain links TRBV4-1 to TRBJ2-7; 8 nucleotides match TRBD2. The CDR3 totals 16 residues. V shed 4 bases and J 5 bases; nucleotides not matched to a gene: 13. Germline V gene lookup returns CDR1 MGHRA and CDR2 YSYEKL. The CDR3 region has the DNA TGCGCCAGCAGCCTTTCCCCGGGACTAGACTATCACGAGCAGTACTTC. Amino acids: CASSLSPGLDYHEQYF.

This chain links TRBV5-6 with TRBJ2-7, with 10 bases matching TRBD2. V lost 1 base to trimming and J lost 4 bases; unmatched junction nucleotides: 8. This CDR3 comprises 16 residues. In germline, CDR1 is SGHDT, CDR2 YYEEEE. The CDR3 sequence is CASSLLAGVTHYEQYF. The DNA of the CDR3 is TGTGCCAGCAGCTTGCTAGCGGGAGTAACCCATTACGAGCAGTACTTC.

V usage is TRBV7-9 and J usage is TRBJ1-6, with a possible D match to TRBD1 (6 bases). Germline V gives CDR1 SEHNR, CDR2 FQNEAQ (reference sequence). The CDR3 has 15 amino acids. V lost 0 bases to trimming and J lost 10 bases, with 13 bases between them. The CDR3 DNA reads TGTGCCAGCAGCTTAGCGTCAGGGGCTGTATCACCCCTCCACTTT. This codes for CASSLASGAVSPLHF.

The chain uses TRBV6-5 and TRBJ2-3; D gene uncertain. This CDR3 is built from 13 residues. The germline CDR1 and CDR2 sequences are MNHEY and SVGAGI. V was clipped by 5 bases and J by 1 base, with 7 bases between them. The CDR3 DNA reads TGTGCCAGCAGTATAAGCGGCACAGATACGCAGTATTTT. Its protein is CASSISGTDTQYF.

The rearrangement uses TRBV6-5 and TRBJ2-7; weak D call: TRBD2 (5 bases). The length of the CDR3 is 13 residues. Germline V lookup: CDR1 MNHEY, CDR2 SVGAGI. The V end was cut by 4 bases, the J end by 0 bases, with 7 bases between. The CDR3 reads CASSFGVSYEQYF. The CDR3 region has the DNA TGTGCCAGCAGTTTCGGGGTCTCCTACGAGCAGTACTTC.

The chain links TRBV13 to TRBJ2-3, with D tentatively TRBD1 or TRBD2 (5 bases each). The CDR3 runs 17 residues. Trimming stripped 5 bases from V and 1 base from J, with 19 bases between. Looked up from germline, CDR1 is PRHDT and CDR2 is FYEKMQ (reference sequence). The chain's CDR3 is CASSRSRGERGTDTQYF. The CDR3 DNA is TGTGCCAGCAGCCGCTCACGAGGGGAGAGGGGCACAGATACGCAGTATTTT.

This clone was recorded a few times. The rearrangement uses TRBV4-1 and TRBJ1-5, with TRBD1 as a possible D gene (5 bases). Germline V gene sequence: CDR1 MGHRA, CDR2 YSYEKL. This CDR3 region has 15 residues. The V end was cut by 1 base, the J end by 7 bases, with 14 bases between. The CDR3 protein is CASSQGIVRGQPQHF. CDR3 DNA: TGCGCCAGCAGCCAAGGAATCGTGAGGGGACAGCCCCAGCATTTT.

The J gene is TRBJ2-1, the V gene TRBV6-5; possible D gene TRBD2, 6 bases. V dropped 5 bases and J dropped 9 bases, with 17 bases sitting between them. The CDR3 length is 14 residues. Germline lookup yields CDR1 MNHEY and CDR2 SVGAGI. The chain's CDR3 is CASSQSTSFSEQFF. CDR3 DNA sequence: TGTGCCAGCAGTCAATCGACTAGTTTCAGTGAGCAGTTCTTC.

The chain carries TRBV27 and TRBJ2-3; D perhaps matches TRBD2 (6 bases). Between the trimmed V and J ends, which lost 5 bases and 0 bases, there was a span of 15 bases. CDR3 length: 16 residues. The germline V gene encodes CDR1 MNHEY and CDR2 SMNVEV (reference sequence). CDR3 sequence (DNA): TGTGCCAGCAGTCGATCCCGGGACTCCAGCACAGATACGCAGTATTTT. This codes for CASSRSRDSSTDTQYF.

The chain joins TRBV5-4 to TRBJ2-1, with 11 bases aligning to TRBD2. Germline CDR1 SGHNT, CDR2 YYREEE (reference sequence). J gave up 6 bases and V 4 bases, and 9 bases lay outside the gene matches. The length of the CDR3 is 16 residues. The DNA for the CDR3 is TGTGCCAGCAGCCCTCCTATAGCGGGAGGGCGCAATGAGCAGTTCTTC. Translating gives CASSPPIAGGRNEQFF.

The rearrangement joins TRBV28 to TRBJ2-7, with unresolved D. The CDR3 has 12 amino acids. V was pared by 6 bases and J by 0 bases, with 6 bases between. Germline assignment: CDR1 MDHEN and CDR2 SYDVKM. CDR3 amino acids: CASRGNSYEQYF. In DNA, the CDR3 is TGTGCCAGCAGAGGAAACTCCTACGAGCAGTACTTC. The full variable domain, completed using reference TRBV28 and TRBJ2-7, is DVKVTQSSRYLVKRTGEKVFLECVQDMDHENMFWYRQDPGLGLRLIYFSYDVKMKEKGDIPEGYSVSREKKERFSLILESASTNQTSMYLCASRGNSYEQYFGPGTRLTVT.

This clone is a singleton in its sample. The chain recombines TRBV6-1 with TRBJ1-1, with 9 nucleotides matching TRBD1. V dropped 8 bases and J dropped 5; count of bases not matched to a gene: 9. The CDR3 contains 14 residues. Germline V gene lookup returns CDR1 MNHNS and CDR2 SASEGT. The CDR3 region is CASRAGDRDTEAFF. For the CDR3, the DNA is TGTGCCAGCCGAGCGGGGGACAGGGATACTGAAGCTTTCTTT.

V and J are TRBV6-4 and TRBJ2-3; TRBD2 agrees at 11 bases. J lost 5 bases, V lost 4 bases, and 8 bases had no gene match. Germline CDR1 MRHNA, CDR2 SNTAGT. This CDR3 is built from 16 residues. CDR3 protein: CASSALAGGSEDTQYF. The CDR3 DNA is TGTGCCAGCAGTGCCTTAGCGGGAGGGTCTGAAGATACGCAGTATTTT.

With respect to this clone: The DNA is left out, because the CDR3 cannot be placed on it with certainty; the CDR3 is given as TCRdb lists it. This rearrangement joins TRBV7-2 to TRBJ1-4. CDR1 is SGHTA and CDR2 is FQGNSA in the germline V gene. With termini counted, the CDR3 has 16 amino acids. CDR3 sequence: CASSFFAPGSNEKLFF.

V usage is TRBV9 and J usage is TRBJ1-1; D is undetermined. V gave up 7 bases and J gave up 4 bases, with 17 bases separating them. Germline V gene data show CDR1 as SGDLS and CDR2 as YYNGEE. This CDR3 has 14 residues. Here the CDR3 DNA reads TGTGCCAGCCGGGTCGGGCGCGGGATCACTGAAGCTTTCTTT. Protein product: CASRVGRGITEAFF.

The chain uses TRBV7-3 and TRBJ2-3; possible D gene TRBD1, 6 bases. The CDR3 is made up of 13 amino acids. CDR1 and CDR2 from the germline V gene are SGHTA and FQGTGA. Trimming took off 3 bases at V and 7 bases at J, with 11 bases between the two ends. CDR3 in amino acids: CASSFRDKNTQYF. The CDR3 DNA sequence: TGTGCCAGCAGCTTCCGGGACAAAAATACGCAGTATTTT.

Within the sample, this clone is medium-sized (0.01 to 0.1%). The chain couples TRBV7-8 to TRBJ2-1; D ambiguous. The CDR3 loop spans 14 amino acids. Germline V gene sequence: CDR1 SGHVS, CDR2 FQNEAQ. V lost 0 bases and J 0 bases, leaving 3 bases between the germline ends. The DNA of the CDR3 is TGTGCCAGCAGCTTAGCGGTCTCCTACAATGAGCAGTTCTTC. Its protein product is CASSLAVSYNEQFF. The whole variable domain, remainder taken from reference TRBV7-8 and TRBJ2-1, is GAGVSQSPRYKVAKRGQDVALRCDPISGHVSLFWYQQALGQGPEFLTYFQNEAQLDKSGLPSDRFFAERPEGSVSTLKIQRTQQEDSAVYLCASSLAVSYNEQFFGPGTRLTVL.

This rearrangement joins TRBV9 to TRBJ1-2; 9 bases are a match to TRBD1. This CDR3 region has 17 residues. Germline CDR1 reads SGDLS; CDR2 reads YYNGEE. V lost 3 bases and J lost 2; bases outside the gene matches: 11. The CDR3: CASSAVGQGRFNYGYTF. Here the CDR3 DNA reads TGTGCCAGCAGCGCGGTCGGACAGGGGCGTTTCAACTATGGCTACACCTTC. Combining the CDR3 with reference TRBV9 and TRBJ1-2 gives the whole variable domain DSGVTQTPKHLITATGQRVTLRCSPRSGDLSVYWYQQSLDQGLQFLIQYYNGEERAKGNILERFSAQQFPDLHSELNLSSLELGDSALYFCASSAVGQGRFNYGYTFGSGTRLTVV.

The chain uses TRBV5-4 and TRBJ1-6; D unclear. The V gene lost 0 bases and the J gene lost 9 bases, with 7 bases spanning the gap. Per the germline V gene, CDR1 is SGHNT and CDR2 is YYREEE (reference sequence). The CDR3 totals 13 residues. The DNA for the CDR3 is TGTGCCAGCAGCTTGGGGCCAGGTTCACCCCTCCACTTT. The encoded protein is CASSLGPGSPLHF.

The genes are TRBV2 and TRBJ2-1, with a weak D call TRBD2 (5 bases). This CDR3 comprises 14 residues. CDR1 and CDR2 (germline): SNHLY, FYNNEI. Trimming removed 7 bases at V and 6 bases at J, with 16 bases between. The CDR3 DNA reads TGTGCCAGCAACCTCGGGGAGCGGCCCAATGAGCAGTTCTTC. This gives the protein CASNLGERPNEQFF.

The rearrangement joins TRBV7-9 to TRBJ2-2, with 9 bases matching TRBD2. This CDR3 comprises 14 residues. Germline trimming cut 5 bases from V and 6 bases from J; bases unmatched to any gene: 4. From germline, CDR1 is SEHNR and CDR2 FQNEAQ (reference sequence). The CDR3 region is CASSRTSDSGELFF. CDR3 nucleotide sequence: TGTGCCAGCAGCCGGACTAGCGATTCCGGGGAGCTGTTTTTT.

The V call is TRBV5-4, the J call TRBJ2-1; TRBD1 matches at 8 bases. CDR3 size: 16 residues. Looked up from germline, CDR1 is SGHNT and CDR2 is YYREEE (reference sequence). V dropped 3 bases and J dropped 7; count of bases not matched to a gene: 12. The chain's CDR3 is CASSSTGGFMSNEQFF. The CDR3 nucleotides are TGTGCCAGCAGCTCAACAGGGGGGTTTATGTCGAATGAGCAGTTCTTC.

The V call is TRBV10-2, the J call TRBJ1-2, with TRBD1 identical over 7 bases. Germline loops: CDR1 WSHSY, CDR2 SAAADI. V gave up 3 bases and J gave up 2 bases; unmatched junction bases: 6. The CDR3 is 15 amino acids. Written as DNA, the CDR3 is TGCGCCAGCAGTGATGATGACAGGGCGAACTATGGCTACACCTTC. This codes for CASSDDDRANYGYTF.

The rearrangement joins TRBV29-1 to TRBJ2-5; 9 bases fit TRBD1. The DNA end is more similar to TRBJ2-7, so the J call may be wrong. Germline V gives CDR1 SQVTM, CDR2 ANQGSEA. The CDR3 runs 13 residues. The CDR3 reads CSVVGTGYHEQYF. The CDR3 DNA is TGCAGCGTTGTGGGGACAGGGTACCACGAGCAGTACTTC.

The chain recombines TRBV11-3 with TRBJ1-2; 8 nucleotides match TRBD1. This CDR3 is 13 amino acids long. With 5 bases clipped from V and 3 bases from J, the junction kept 2 bases outside the gene matches. Germline V gene lookup returns CDR1 SGHNT and CDR2 YENEEA. The DNA of the CDR3 is TGTGCCAGCAGCGCGGGACAGGACTATGGCTACACCTTC. Translating it yields CASSAGQDYGYTF. The variable domain in full, completed from reference TRBV11-3 and TRBJ1-2, reads EAGVVQSPRYKIIEKKQPVAFWCNPISGHNTLYWYLQNLGQGPELLIRYENEEAVDDSQLPKDRFSAERLKGVDSTLKIQPAELGDSAVYLCASSAGQDYGYTFGSGTRLTVV.

This clone was observed a handful of times. The rearrangement links TRBV5-1 to TRBJ1-2; 9 bases agree with TRBD1. CDR3 length: 15 amino acids. Germline V CDR1 and CDR2: SGHRS, YFSETQ. The V segment lost 4 bases and the J segment 4 bases; nucleotides outside the gene matches: 8. CDR3 bases: TGCGCCAGCAGCCCGGACAGGGGATTATTCTATGGCTACACCTTC. Its translation is CASSPDRGLFYGYTF.

V usage is TRBV20-1 and J usage is TRBJ2-7, with a weak D call TRBD2 (5 bases). CDR3 length: 11 amino acids. The V end lost 5 bases, the J end lost 6 bases, and 11 bases lay between the germline ends. Germline V gene lookup returns CDR1 DFQATT and CDR2 SNEGSKA (reference sequence). The DNA for the CDR3 is TGCAGTGCTCCATTAGCGATCGAGCAGTACTTC. Encoded protein: CSAPLAIEQYF.

This chain joins TRBV28 and TRBJ2-7; 7 positions match TRBD1. V trimming: 2 bases; J trimming: 5 bases; junction bases outside the gene matches: 6. CDR3 size: 14 residues. Germline loops: CDR1 MDHEN, CDR2 SYDVKM. The CDR3 DNA follows: TGTGCCAGCAGTTTACCACTCGGACAGGACGAGCAGTACTTC. It is translated as CASSLPLGQDEQYF.

The gene calls are TRBV4-3 and TRBJ1-1; D gene unclear. Looked up from germline, CDR1 is LGHNA and CDR2 is YSLEER. Deletions cut 1 base from V and 1 base from J, with 10 bases between. CDR3 length equals 15 residues. CDR3 loop: CASSQGRLKNTEAFF. In DNA, the CDR3 is TGCGCCAGCAGCCAAGGGAGGCTTAAGAACACTGAAGCTTTCTTT.

The genes are TRBV19 and TRBJ2-1, with TRBD1 identical over 10 bases. Germline assignment: CDR1 LNHDA and CDR2 SQIVND (reference sequence). This CDR3 has 16 residues. The V gene end was trimmed by 6 bases and the J gene end by 8 bases; junction bases not matched to a gene: 13. As DNA, the CDR3 is TGTGCCAGTAGCCAGCACCGGGACAGGGGCAAGGATGAGCAGTTCTTC. This encodes CASSQHRDRGKDEQFF.

This clone was recorded only once. The chain recombines TRBV7-8 with TRBJ2-4; D ambiguous. This CDR3 is built from 16 residues. Trimming took off 3 bases at V and 0 bases at J, with 12 bases between the two ends. The germline V gene encodes CDR1 SGHVS and CDR2 FQNEAQ. Here the CDR3 DNA reads TGTGCCAGCAGCTTTTTTACTACCGTAGCCAAAAACATTCAGTACTTC. It specifies CASSFFTTVAKNIQYF.